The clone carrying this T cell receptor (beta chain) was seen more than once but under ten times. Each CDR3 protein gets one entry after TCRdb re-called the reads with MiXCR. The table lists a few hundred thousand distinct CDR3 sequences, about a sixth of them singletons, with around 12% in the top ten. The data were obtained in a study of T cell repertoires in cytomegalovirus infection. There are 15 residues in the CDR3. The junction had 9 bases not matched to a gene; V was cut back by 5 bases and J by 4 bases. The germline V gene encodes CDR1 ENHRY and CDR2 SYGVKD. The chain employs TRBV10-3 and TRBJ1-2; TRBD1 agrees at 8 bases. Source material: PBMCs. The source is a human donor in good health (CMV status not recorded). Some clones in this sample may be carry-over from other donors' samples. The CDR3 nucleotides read TGTGCCATCAGTAGTCCCGGGACAGGCGTCTATGGCTACACCTTC. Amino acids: CAISSPGTGVYGYTF.